The clone carrying this TCR beta chain was picked up many times. The CDR3 is 12 amino acids. CDR1 and CDR2 from the germline V gene are SQVTM and ANQGSEA. Trimming stripped 4 bases from V and 8 bases from J, with 12 bases between. This entry comes from a study of read filtering for tumor transcriptome and immune sequencing. From around 440 ng of RNA, a library with molecular barcoded alpha/delta and beta/gamma adaptors was made. TCRdb reprocessed the reads via MiXCR and lists one record per CDR3 protein. Of 100,000 to 150,000 distinct CDR3 sequences in the sample, roughly an eighth were seen once. The genes are TRBV29-1 and TRBJ2-1; D gene ambiguous. This TCR was recovered from a donor older than 35 with multiple myeloma. Sequencing was carried out using a population of CD138-negative cells sorted from bone marrow. CDR3 residues: CSVVALYDEQFF. The CDR3 nucleotides read TGCAGCGTTGTGGCCCTATATGATGAGCAGTTCTTC.